This TCR beta chain was found in a study of T cell repertoires in cytomegalovirus infection. Study background: Indicated by public TCR beta signatures were CMV infection and matching HLA type. Whole-study findings and limits: People with CMV and the relevant HLA were identified by cumulative public TCR beta family frequency.

Germline CDR1 SGHTA, CDR2 FQGNSA. The CDR3 spans 15 residues. V was shortened by 1 base and J by 0 bases, with 9 bases between the two germline ends. TCRdb reprocessed the reads with MiXCR, giving one entry per CDR3 protein. Among tens of thousands of distinct CDR3 sequences listed, approximately 3.6% were seen once. This clonotype was picked up many times. What it recognizes is unknown. This TCR came from a human donor in good health (CMV status not recorded). Some clones in this sample may be carry-over from other donors' samples. The chain couples TRBV7-2 to TRBJ1-2; D remains ambiguous. The sequencing input was PBMCs. The CDR3 spells CASSLGQITNYGYTF. The CDR3 region has the DNA TGTGCCAGCAGCTTAGGCCAGATTACTAACTATGGCTACACCTTC. Full variable domain (missing parts from reference TRBV7-2 and TRBJ1-2): GAGVSQSPSNKVTEKGKDVELRCDPISGHTALYWYRQSLGQGLEFLIYFQGNSAPDKSGLPSDRFSAERTGGSVSTLTIQRTQQEDSAVYLCASSLGQITNYGYTFGSGTRLTVV.